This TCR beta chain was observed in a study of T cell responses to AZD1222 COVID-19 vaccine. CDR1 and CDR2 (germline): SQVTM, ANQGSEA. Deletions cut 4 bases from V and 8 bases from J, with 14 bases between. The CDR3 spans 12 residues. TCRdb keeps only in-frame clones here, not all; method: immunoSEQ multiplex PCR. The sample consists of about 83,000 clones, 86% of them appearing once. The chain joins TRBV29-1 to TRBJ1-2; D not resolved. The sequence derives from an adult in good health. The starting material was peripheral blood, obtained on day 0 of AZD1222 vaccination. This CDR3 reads CSVGKGFWGYTF. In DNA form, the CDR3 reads TGCAGCGTTGGGAAGGGATTTTGGGGCTACACCTTC.